This T cell receptor beta chain was documented in a study of cytomegalovirus exposure and HLA in healthy donors. Note on this clone: Its antigen is still unknown.

PCR primers comprised 60 Vbeta and 13 Jbeta primers. Produced via immunoSEQ multiplex PCR; TCRdb's table is partial and in-frame only. Of around 150,000 clones listed, around 75% are singletons. Study results and caveats: In vitro checks showed that a few CMV-associated chains really do target CMV antigens. Earlier analysis looked at TCR beta V segments, and most were productive about 87% or about 30% of the time. It was in a later analysis that TCR association rates were seen to vary by HLA locus, highest for DRB1 and lowest for HLA-C. Analysis was carried out at a later point, and it linked a missense DCLRE1C variant to TCR beta V- and J-gene trimming.

CDR1 GTSNPN and CDR2 SVGIG come from the germline V gene (reference sequence). CDR3 length equals 13 residues. V was clipped by 5 bases and J by 0 bases, with 10 bases between them. The sample was PBMCs. The source is a man aged 18 to 30 in good health and CMV-seropositive. This rearrangement joins TRBV30 to TRBJ1-1, with D unclear. Written as DNA, the CDR3 is TGTGCCTGGGACCGAGGGATGAACACTGAAGCTTTCTTT. It is translated as CAWDRGMNTEAFF.